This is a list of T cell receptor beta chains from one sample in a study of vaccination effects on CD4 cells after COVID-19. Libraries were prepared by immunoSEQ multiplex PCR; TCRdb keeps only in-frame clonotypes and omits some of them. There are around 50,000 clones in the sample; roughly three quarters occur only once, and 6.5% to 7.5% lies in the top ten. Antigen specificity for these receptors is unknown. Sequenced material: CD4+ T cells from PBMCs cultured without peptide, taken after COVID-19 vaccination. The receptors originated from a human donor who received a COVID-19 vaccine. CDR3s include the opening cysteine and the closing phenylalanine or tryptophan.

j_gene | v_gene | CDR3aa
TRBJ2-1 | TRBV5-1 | CASSLGGAGGYNKQFF
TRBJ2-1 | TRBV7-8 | CASSPRLAGVSGSYNEQFF
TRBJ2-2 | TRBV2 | CASSWRKTNTGELFF
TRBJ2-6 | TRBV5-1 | CASSLGPGSSGANVLTF
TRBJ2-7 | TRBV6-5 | CASRTHSSPYEQYF
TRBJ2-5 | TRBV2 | CAGMALKTQYF
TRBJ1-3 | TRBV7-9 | CASSLPGTGGVGGNTIYF
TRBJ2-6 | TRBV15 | CATGSSGANVLTF
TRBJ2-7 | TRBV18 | CASSPRTSGSGTYEQYF
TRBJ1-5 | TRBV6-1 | CASSEYGDLNQPQHF
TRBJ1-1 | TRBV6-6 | CASRGPKTEAFF
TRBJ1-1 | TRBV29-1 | CSARNTEAFF
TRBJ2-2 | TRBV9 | CASSDGLTNTGELFF
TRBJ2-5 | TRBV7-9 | CASSLGAGETQYF
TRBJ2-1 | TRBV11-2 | CASSSPGLAGAEFF
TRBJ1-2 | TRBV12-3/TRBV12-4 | CASSLAGNGYTF
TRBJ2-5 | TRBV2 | CASSEMGFGTQYF